The rows below give T cell receptor beta chains drawn from one sample of a study of response to subunit inactivated influenza vaccine. TCRdb passed the RT-PCR reads through MiXCR, listing each CDR3 protein once. Here the sample spans about 780,000 distinct CDR3 sequences, about a fifth being singletons. Source: PBMCs from blood, taken more than 4 days after vaccination. The receptors derive from a man aged 45-65 years who received an inactivated influenza vaccine. Each CDR3 is given with its conserved first and last residue. The D gene is left open where the match is weak. Clone size is given for some rows only: seen once, a few or many times, or a class if the clone is expanded.

len: 16
d_gene: -
j_gene: TRBJ2-1
v_gene: TRBV5-1
abundance: few
CDR3nt: TGCGCCAGCAGCTTGGGCTCGGCAGGGAAATCGAATGAGCAGTTCTTC
CDR3aa: CASSLGSAGKSNEQFF

len: 13
d_gene: -
j_gene: TRBJ1-1
v_gene: TRBV20-1
abundance: few
CDR3nt: TGCAGTGCTAGTAGAGGGGGGAGGACTGAAGCTTTCTTT
CDR3aa: CSASRGGRTEAFF

len: 12
d_gene: -
j_gene: TRBJ2-1
v_gene: TRBV29-1
abundance: -
CDR3nt: TGCAGCGTTTCCCCTAGGGCTAATGAGCAGTTCTTC
CDR3aa: CSVSPRANEQFF

len: 15
d_gene: -
j_gene: TRBJ2-7
v_gene: TRBV20-1
abundance: -
CDR3nt: TGCAGTGCTAGAGACGATCGCGGGCCAGATCGGGAGCAGTACTTC
CDR3aa: CSARDDRGPDREQYF

len: 16
d_gene: TRBD2
j_gene: TRBJ2-3
v_gene: TRBV27
abundance: few
CDR3nt: TGTGCCAGCAGTCACAGCGGGAGCCTACAGGCAGATACGCAGTATTTT
CDR3aa: CASSHSGSLQADTQYF

len: 13
d_gene: -
j_gene: TRBJ2-1
v_gene: TRBV7-9
abundance: many
CDR3nt: TGTGCCAGCAGCTTAGGCCCAGGGAATGAGCAGTTCTTC
CDR3aa: CASSLGPGNEQFF

len: 16
d_gene: -
j_gene: TRBJ2-2
v_gene: TRBV18
abundance: -
CDR3nt: TGTGCCAGCTCACCCTCTAAAGGGCAGAACTTCGGGGAGCTGTTTTTT
CDR3aa: CASSPSKGQNFGELFF

len: 13
d_gene: -
j_gene: TRBJ1-4
v_gene: TRBV27
abundance: -
CDR3nt: TGTGCCACCAGTTGGGACCTAAATGAAAAACTGTTTTTT
CDR3aa: CATSWDLNEKLFF

len: 15
d_gene: TRBD1
j_gene: TRBJ1-2
v_gene: TRBV18
abundance: -
CDR3nt: TGTGCCAGCTCACCTGACAGGGGGTCTTGGAATGGCTACACCTTC
CDR3aa: CASSPDRGSWNGYTF

len: 14
d_gene: -
j_gene: TRBJ1-2
v_gene: TRBV6-1
abundance: many
CDR3nt: TGTGCAACGATTATTCCGGGGGGGCGTGGTGGCTACACCTTC
CDR3aa: CATIIPGGRGGYTF

len: 15
d_gene: TRBD2
j_gene: TRBJ2-4
v_gene: TRBV7-6
abundance: -
CDR3nt: TGTGCCAGCAGCGTGGGACTAGCGGGGACGGGCATTCAGTACTTC
CDR3aa: CASSVGLAGTGIQYF

len: 12
d_gene: -
j_gene: TRBJ2-7
v_gene: TRBV20-1
abundance: -
CDR3nt: TGCAGTGCTAGGGGATTCTCCTACGAGCAGTACTTC
CDR3aa: CSARGFSYEQYF

len: 15
d_gene: -
j_gene: TRBJ2-5
v_gene: TRBV7-2
abundance: -
CDR3nt: TGTGCCAGCAGCTTAAGGGGGGTGTCAGGGGAGACCCAGTACTTC
CDR3aa: CASSLRGVSGETQYF

len: 16
d_gene: TRBD1
j_gene: TRBJ2-1
v_gene: TRBV11-2
abundance: few
CDR3nt: TGTGCCAGCAGCAAAGGGACAGTCGAATTTTACAATGAGCAGTTCTTC
CDR3aa: CASSKGTVEFYNEQFF

len: 11
d_gene: -
j_gene: TRBJ2-4
v_gene: TRBV5-1
abundance: few
CDR3nt: TGCGCCAGCAGCCCGGGGACTATTCAGTACTTC
CDR3aa: CASSPGTIQYF

len: 13
d_gene: -
j_gene: TRBJ2-5
v_gene: TRBV10-3
abundance: few
CDR3nt: TGTGCCATCTCCCACCAGAACCAAGAGACCCAGTACTTC
CDR3aa: CAISHQNQETQYF

len: 15
d_gene: -
j_gene: TRBJ1-2
v_gene: TRBV4-1
abundance: -
CDR3nt: TGCGCCAGCAGCCAAGATCAGGGCGGGGACATTGGCTACACCTTC
CDR3aa: CASSQDQGGDIGYTF

len: 19
d_gene: TRBD2
j_gene: TRBJ2-5
v_gene: TRBV3-1
abundance: -
CDR3nt: TGTGCCAGCAGGAAAAGCGCTTGGTCGACTAGCGGGAGAAAGGGGACCCAGTACTTC
CDR3aa: CASRKSAWSTSGRKGTQYF

len: 17
d_gene: TRBD2
j_gene: TRBJ2-2
v_gene: TRBV27
abundance: few
CDR3nt: TGTGCCAGCAGTTTAGACACTAGCGGGGGGACCACCGGGGAGCTGTTTTTT
CDR3aa: CASSLDTSGGTTGELFF

len: 15
d_gene: -
j_gene: TRBJ2-1
v_gene: TRBV7-2
abundance: many
CDR3nt: TGTGCCAGCAGCTTAGGGCCAGGGACCTACAATGAGCAGTTCTTC
CDR3aa: CASSLGPGTYNEQFF

len: 16
d_gene: TRBD2
j_gene: TRBJ2-7
v_gene: TRBV6-1
abundance: -
CDR3nt: TGTGCCAGCACCCTATCTTCTAGCGGGACTCCCTACGAGCATTACTTC
CDR3aa: CASTLSSSGTPYEHYF

len: 12
d_gene: -
j_gene: TRBJ2-4
v_gene: TRBV29-1
abundance: -
CDR3nt: TGCAGCGCCCGCGGGACTGCCGGCATTCAGTACTTC
CDR3aa: CSARGTAGIQYF